This T cell receptor beta chain was found in a study of PD-1 blockade in classical Hodgkin lymphoma. Profiled with immunoSEQ multiplex PCR; TCRdb holds only in-frame clones, not every one. The sample lists under 100,000 clones, around 80% seen once, with 12% in the top ten. Trimming removed 5 bases from V and 5 bases from J; junction bases left unmatched: 22. Germline V lookup: CDR1 LGHNA, CDR2 YSLEER. This CDR3 spans 19 amino acids. Patients all relapsed after autologous stem cell transplantation, and there was variation in brentuximab vedotin exposure. This clonotype was sampled from a human donor with classical Hodgkin lymphoma. V and J are TRBV4-3 and TRBJ2-3; TRBD2 matches 7 bases. The sequenced sample was peripheral blood mononuclear cells (PBMCs), obtained at baseline. CDR3 amino acids: CASSKGAGAGVLKGDTQYF. In nucleotides, the CDR3 is TGCGCCAGCAGCAAGGGAGCCGGGGCGGGAGTACTAAAGGGAGATACGCAGTATTTT.